Described below is a single TCR beta chain sequence and its context. No cognate antigen has been identified for it. Base qualities are not recorded, but no much larger clone differs from it by a single base. The sample originates from a study of OX40 agonist ivuxolimab in advanced cancers. Describing the broader study: The costimulatory receptor OX40 (CD134) was targeted by ivuxolimab, a fully human IgG2 agonistic monoclonal antibody. Intravenous ivuxolimab was administered to patients every 2 weeks at six dose levels: 0.01, 0.1, 0.3, 1.5, 3 and 10 mg/kg. Of the approximately 54 dose-escalation patients, hepatocellular carcinoma was present in about 19, melanoma in some 15, renal cell carcinoma in 9 and head and neck cancer in 9. A male proportion of around 83% and a mean age of approximately 60 years, ranging from about 23 to 79, were recorded for the dose-escalation cohort. Patients were allowed to have had prior anti-PD-1, anti-PD-L1 or anti-CTLA-4 therapy, and more than 30% of the dose-escalation patients had previously received checkpoint inhibitors. Partial responses occurred in three dose-escalation patients: two with cutaneous melanoma and one with hepatocellular carcinoma. The purpose of peripheral TCRbeta sequencing was to test whether ivuxolimab changed TCR sequence diversity and led to clonal T-cell expansion. The monotherapy dose-escalation portion (N ≈ 50 patients) of the phase I ivuxolimab trial is reported in the paper.

Counted from cysteine to phenylalanine, this CDR3 has 15 amino acids. The entry retains the CDR3 DNA only, 45 bases that are in frame from base 1. The germline V gene yields MNHEY for CDR1 and SVGAGI for CDR2. V is trimmed back by 4 bases and J by 2 bases, and the junction contains 5 bases that no gene match accounts for. Genomic DNA was isolated from the sorted cells so that the TCRbeta CDR3 region could be sequenced. The immunoSEQ Assay was used to sequence the TCRbeta CDR3 regions. The immuneACCESS repertoire file appears here via TCRdb, limited to in-frame rearrangements. These files lack a portion of the clones; in checked studies, under half of the deficit traces to unresolved V genes, and the cause of the others is not known. The sample contains over 55,000 clones, about 89% of them found a single time. The biggest ten clones account for 2% to 2.5% of the sample. The investigation overall reported the following: Clonal expansion of both CD4+ and CD8+ blood T cells was observed from baseline to week 6 at doses 0.1 to 3.0 mg/kg. On average, CD8+ T cells showed more expanded clones than CD4+ T cells after ivuxolimab. Low levels of normalized T-cell clonal expansion were also seen in some patients who did not respond. The antigen specificity of the clonally expanded peripheral T cells was not determined. In partial responders in the 0.1-3.0 mg/kg groups, normalized peripheral clonal expansion was found to be among the lowest, especially among CD8+ T cells.

The trial excluded patients who had a history of autoimmune disease or who were on systemic immunosuppression. Peripheral blood for TCR sequencing was drawn from every dose cohort at baseline, at cycle 4 day 1 and at cycle 7 day 1. The samples were taken from a phase I, first-in-human, multicenter, open-label dose-escalation trial of ivuxolimab. Adults with locally advanced or metastatic melanoma, renal cell, hepatocellular, or head and neck squamous cell carcinoma were enrolled in the trial. Before TCR sequencing, CD4+ and CD8+ T cells were separately sorted from peripheral blood. This sequence uses TRBV6-5 and TRBJ2-7; the junction holds 10 bases that match TRBD1. Sequenced here: CD4+ or CD8+ T cells sorted from blood, sampled in a trial of the OX40 agonist ivuxolimab. This TCR came from an adult with an advanced solid tumor such as melanoma, head and neck, liver or kidney cancer. The CDR3 has the sequence CASSSDRGRTYEQYF. The DNA sequence is given as TGTGCCAGCAGTTCAGACAGGGGGCGAACCTACGAGCAGTACTTC.